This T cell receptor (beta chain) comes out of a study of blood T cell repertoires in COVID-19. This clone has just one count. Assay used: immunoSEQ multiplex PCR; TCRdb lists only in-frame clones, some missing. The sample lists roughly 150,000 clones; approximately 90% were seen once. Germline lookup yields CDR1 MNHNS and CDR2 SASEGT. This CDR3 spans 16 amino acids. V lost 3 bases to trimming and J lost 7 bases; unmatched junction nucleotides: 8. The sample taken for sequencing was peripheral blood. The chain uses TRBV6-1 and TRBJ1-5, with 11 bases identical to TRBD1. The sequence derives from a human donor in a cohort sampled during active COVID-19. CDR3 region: CASSDQGTGGVQPQHF. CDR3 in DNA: TGTGCCAGCAGTGACCAAGGGACAGGGGGGGTGCAGCCCCAGCATTTT.